This TCR beta chain is drawn from a study of human T cells and chemical hapten exposure. Study-wide results and caveats: Sensitizing to DPC left TCRs with a frequency above 1 in 1000 unaltered.

Time point noted: patch test 2, 6 weeks after DPC sensitization. Treatment here: therapeutic diphenylcyclopropenone sensitization with weekly scalp DPC. Ten or more counts support this clonotype. Antigen: not known. Individual cDNA molecules (in the library) carried attached unique molecular identifiers. Authors' methods: Per-sample TCR counts ranged from about 20,000 to 750,000, median 95,638. TCRdb fed the RACE reads into MiXCR, producing one record per CDR3 protein. V and J calls and clone size were set by TCRdb, not the authors. The sample lists about 80,000 distinct CDR3 sequences, around 9.6% occurring once. Trimming took 5 bases from V and 5 from J, leaving 6 bases between them. CDR3 length: 11 amino acids.

Here the sequenced sample was whole blood, taken in connection with sensitization to the hapten diphenylcyclopropenone (DPC). V and J are TRBV12-3 or TRBV12-4 and TRBJ1-2, with D hard to call. The TCR was taken from a woman aged 25 to 45 with alopecia areata. Some clones in this sample may be carry-over from other donors' samples. CDR3: CASSVGYGYTF. CDR3 sequence (DNA): TGTGCCAGCAGTGTAGGGTATGGCTACACCTTC.